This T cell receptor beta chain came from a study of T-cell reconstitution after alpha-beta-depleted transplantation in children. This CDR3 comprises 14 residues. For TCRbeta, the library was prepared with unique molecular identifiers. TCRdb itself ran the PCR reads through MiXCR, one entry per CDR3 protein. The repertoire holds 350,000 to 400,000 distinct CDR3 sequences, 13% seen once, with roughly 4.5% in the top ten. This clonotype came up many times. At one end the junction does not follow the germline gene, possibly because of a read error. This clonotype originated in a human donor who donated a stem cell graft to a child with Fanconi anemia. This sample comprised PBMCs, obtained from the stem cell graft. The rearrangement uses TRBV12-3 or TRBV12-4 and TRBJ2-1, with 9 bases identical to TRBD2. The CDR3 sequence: CASSLAGAYNEQFF. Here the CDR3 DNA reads TGTGCCAGCAGCTTAGCGGGGGCCTACAATGAGCAGTTCTTC.